These 14 T cell receptor beta chains originate from one sample sequenced in a study of PD-L1 blockade in urothelial cancer. The assay was immunoSEQ multiplex PCR, and TCRdb's table has in-frame clones only and misses some. The table lists approximately 39,000 clones, roughly 89% of them singletons. The sample consisted of PBMCs, taken around atezolizumab (anti-PD-L1) treatment. These receptors originate from a man aged 55-75 years with urothelial cancer.

The rearrangement uses TRBV28 and TRBJ2-7; D is undetermined. CDR1 MDHEN and CDR2 SYDVKM come from the germline V gene. This CDR3 spans 11 amino acids. The V and J ends lost 7 bases and 0 bases respectively, with 4 bases between them. The CDR3: CASTGSYEQYF. CDR3 sequence (DNA): TGTGCCAGCACCGGCTCCTACGAGCAGTACTTC. The full variable domain, rest sourced from reference TRBV28 and TRBJ2-7, is DVKVTQSSRYLVKRTGEKVFLECVQDMDHENMFWYRQDPGLGLRLIYFSYDVKMKEKGDIPEGYSVSREKKERFSLILESASTNQTSMYLCASTGSYEQYFGPGTRLTVT.

The chain is built from TRBV4-1 and TRBJ1-5; D unclear. Trimming left V 4 bases short and J 6 bases short, with 16 bases between. Germline CDR1 reads MGHRA; CDR2 reads YSYEKL. This CDR3 region has 15 residues. The CDR3 nucleotides read TGCGCCAGCAGCCCGGACCCGGCGGGCGGTCAGCCCCAGCATTTT. This encodes CASSPDPAGGQPQHF.

This rearrangement joins TRBV19 to TRBJ2-7; 8 bases are shared with TRBD1. Trimming took 5 bases from V and 2 from J; bases not matched to a gene: 5. Germline CDR1 LNHDA, CDR2 SQIVND (reference sequence). This CDR3 has 14 amino acids. DNA of the CDR3: TGTGCCAGTAGTCCTGACAGGGGAGCCTACGAGCAGTACTTC. Residues: CASSPDRGAYEQYF.

The chain is built from TRBV9 and TRBJ2-1; 9 bases line up with TRBD2. The trim removed 4 bases at V and 7 bases at J, leaving 6 bases unmatched. The CDR3 totals 14 residues. The germline gives CDR1 SGDLS, CDR2 YYNGEE. This chain's CDR3 is CASSPRSGRNEQFF. DNA of the CDR3: TGTGCCAGCAGCCCTCGGAGCGGGAGGAATGAGCAGTTCTTC. The full variable domain, completed using reference TRBV9 and TRBJ2-1, is DSGVTQTPKHLITATGQRVTLRCSPRSGDLSVYWYQQSLDQGLQFLIQYYNGEERAKGNILERFSAQQFPDLHSELNLSSLELGDSALYFCASSPRSGRNEQFFGPGTRLTVL.

The V call is TRBV11-2, the J call TRBJ1-1; no clear D. The CDR3 is 16 amino acids. Germline assignment: CDR1 SGHAT and CDR2 FQNNGV. The germline V and J ends were trimmed by 2 bases and 2 bases, with 15 bases remaining between them. The CDR3 DNA sequence: TGTGCCAGCAGCTTAAGGGTCGGACTCTCTAACACTGAAGCTTTCTTT. It codes for CASSLRVGLSNTEAFF.

V is TRBV6-5 and J is TRBJ2-5; a weak D match, TRBD1 (6 bases). Trimming stripped 6 bases from V and 1 base from J, with 15 bases between. This CDR3 has 15 amino acids. The germline V gene encodes CDR1 MNHEY and CDR2 SVGAGI. The CDR3 is CASSRSGAFQETQYF. In nucleotides, the CDR3 is TGTGCCAGCAGCCGCTCAGGGGCCTTCCAAGAGACCCAGTACTTC.

The chain combines TRBV25-1 with TRBJ2-7, with D perhaps TRBD1 (5 bases). The CDR3 loop spans 12 amino acids. V was pared by 11 bases and J by 3 bases, with 14 bases between. Germline V gives CDR1 MGHDK, CDR2 SYGVNS. The CDR3 loop is CAFDRRNYEQYF. The CDR3 DNA is TGTGCCTTTGACAGAAGGAACTACGAGCAGTACTTC.

V and J are TRBV14 and TRBJ2-5; tentatively, D is TRBD2 (6 bases). Trimming pared 4 bases from V and 9 bases from J, leaving 9 bases between. The CDR3 extends over 11 amino acids. Germline V gene sequence: CDR1 SGHDN, CDR2 FVKESK. This CDR3 is CASSLGGAQYF. The CDR3 nucleotides read TGTGCCAGCAGCCTGGGGGGTGCCCAGTACTTC.

This sequence joins TRBV11-2 and TRBJ1-5; no clear D. The V gene's germline CDR1 is SGHAT and CDR2 FQNNGV. This CDR3 has 13 residues. Trimming stripped 0 bases from V and 9 bases from J, with 9 bases between. This CDR3 reads CASSLDGGLPQHF. DNA of the CDR3: TGTGCCAGCAGCTTAGATGGCGGTTTGCCCCAGCATTTT.

This sequence joins TRBV19 and TRBJ2-2; a possible D gene is TRBD2 (6 bases). V dropped 4 bases and J dropped 9 bases, with 9 bases sitting between them. CDR3 length equals 12 residues. Looked up from germline, CDR1 is LNHDA and CDR2 is SQIVND (reference sequence). The CDR3 sequence: CASSTAGWELFF. CDR3 DNA: TGTGCCAGTAGTACGGCGGGATGGGAGCTGTTTTTT.

The CDR3 is CASSPTRYYEQYF. As DNA, the CDR3 is TGTGCCAGCAGTCCGACTAGATACTACGAGCAGTACTTC. The rearrangement uses TRBV28 and TRBJ2-7; possible D gene TRBD2, 6 bases. Trimming cost V 5 bases and J 3 bases, with 11 bases left between them. Germline CDR1 reads MDHEN; CDR2 reads SYDVKM. The CDR3 sequence is 13 residues long.

V gene TRBV5-4 combines with J gene TRBJ2-6; maybe TRBD2 (6 bases). The germline CDR1 and CDR2 sequences are SGHNT and YYREEE (reference sequence). The length of the CDR3 is 16 residues. Deletions cut 1 base from V and 1 base from J, with 9 bases between. CDR3 sequence: CASSLRDWSGANVLTF. DNA for the CDR3: TGTGCCAGCAGCTTGCGGGACTGGTCTGGGGCCAACGTCCTGACTTTC.

V is TRBV27 and J is TRBJ2-3; D possibly corresponds to TRBD2 (6 bases). This CDR3 is 16 amino acids long. Germline CDR1 reads MNHEY; CDR2 reads SMNVEV (reference sequence). V was clipped by 7 bases and J by 0 bases, with 17 bases between them. DNA for the CDR3: TGTGCCAGCACTCCCCTGGGACTTACTAGCACAGATACGCAGTATTTT. Its protein is CASTPLGLTSTDTQYF.

The chain couples TRBV28 to TRBJ2-3; no firm D call. The CDR3 covers 14 residues. V shed 7 bases and J shed 2 bases, with 13 bases lying between them. Germline CDR1 reads MDHEN; CDR2 reads SYDVKM. In DNA form, the CDR3 reads TGTGCCAGCAAGCGAGCTTTGATCACAGATACGCAGTATTTT. Protein product: CASKRALITDTQYF.